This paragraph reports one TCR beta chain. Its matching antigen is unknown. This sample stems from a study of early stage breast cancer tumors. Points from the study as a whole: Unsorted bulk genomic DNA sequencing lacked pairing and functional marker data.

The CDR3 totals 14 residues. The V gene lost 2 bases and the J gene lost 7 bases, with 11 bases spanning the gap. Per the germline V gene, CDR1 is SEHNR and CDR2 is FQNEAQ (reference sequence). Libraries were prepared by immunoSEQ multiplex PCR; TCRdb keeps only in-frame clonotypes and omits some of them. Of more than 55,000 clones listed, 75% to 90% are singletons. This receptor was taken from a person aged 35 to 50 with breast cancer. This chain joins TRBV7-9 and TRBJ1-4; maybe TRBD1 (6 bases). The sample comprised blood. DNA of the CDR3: TGTGCCAGCAGCTTAACCAGGGGATCTGAAAAACTGTTTTTT. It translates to CASSLTRGSEKLFF.